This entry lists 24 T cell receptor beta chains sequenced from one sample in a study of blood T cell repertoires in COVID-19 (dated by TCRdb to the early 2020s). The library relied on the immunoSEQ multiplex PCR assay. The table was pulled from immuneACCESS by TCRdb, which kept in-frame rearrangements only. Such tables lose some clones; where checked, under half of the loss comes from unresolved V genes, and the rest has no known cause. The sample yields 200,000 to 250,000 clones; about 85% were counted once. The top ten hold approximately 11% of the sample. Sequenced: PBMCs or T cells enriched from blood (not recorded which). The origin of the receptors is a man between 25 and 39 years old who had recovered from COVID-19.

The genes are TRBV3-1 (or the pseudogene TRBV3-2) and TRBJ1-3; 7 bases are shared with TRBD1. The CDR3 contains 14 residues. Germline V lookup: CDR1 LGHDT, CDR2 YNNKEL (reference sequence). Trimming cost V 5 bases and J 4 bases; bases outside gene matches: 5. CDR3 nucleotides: TGTGCCAGCAGCTACACAGGGGTCGGAAACACCATATATTTT. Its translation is CASSYTGVGNTIYF.

The CDR3, as DNA: TGTGCCAGCAGTACCTCTAGGAGGGCGCAGTTCTTC. Protein: CASSTSRRAQFF. V and J are TRBV6-5 and TRBJ2-1, with D perhaps TRBD2 (6 bases). Trimming removed 5 bases at V and 12 bases at J, with 14 bases between. The CDR3 extends over 12 amino acids. Per germline, CDR1 MNHEY and CDR2 SVGAGI.

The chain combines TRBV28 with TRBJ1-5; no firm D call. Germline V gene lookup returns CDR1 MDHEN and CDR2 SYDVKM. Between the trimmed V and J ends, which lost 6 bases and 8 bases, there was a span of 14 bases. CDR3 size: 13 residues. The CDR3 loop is CASRAGGREPQHF. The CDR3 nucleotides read TGTGCCAGCAGGGCCGGAGGACGGGAGCCCCAGCATTTT.

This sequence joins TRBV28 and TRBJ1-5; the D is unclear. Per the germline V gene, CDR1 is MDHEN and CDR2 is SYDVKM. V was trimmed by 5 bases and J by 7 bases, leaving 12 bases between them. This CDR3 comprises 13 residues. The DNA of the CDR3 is TGTGCCAGCAGTGAAACAGTCCGGCAGCCCCAGCATTTT. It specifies CASSETVRQPQHF.

DNA for the CDR3: TGTGCCAGCAGACGGACAGGGGAAACCGGGGAGCTGTTTTTT. It is translated as CASRRTGETGELFF. This rearrangement joins TRBV25-1 to TRBJ2-2; TRBD1 matches at 9 bases. V lost 6 bases to trimming and J lost 5 bases; unmatched junction nucleotides: 4. The CDR3 is 14 residues long. Germline V CDR1 and CDR2: MGHDK, SYGVNS.

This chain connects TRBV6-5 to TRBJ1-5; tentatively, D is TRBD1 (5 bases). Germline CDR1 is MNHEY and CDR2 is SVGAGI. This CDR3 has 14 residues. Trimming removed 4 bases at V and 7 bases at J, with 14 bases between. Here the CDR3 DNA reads TGTGCCAGCAGTTCCACAGGACCCGCCCAGCCCCAGCATTTT. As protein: CASSSTGPAQPQHF.

CDR3 residues: CASRGQLQNTGELFF. The DNA for the CDR3 is TGTGCCAGCAGGGGACAGCTACAGAACACCGGGGAGCTGTTTTTT. This sequence joins TRBV6-5 and TRBJ2-2; TRBD1 aligns across 7 bases. CDR1 and CDR2 (germline): MNHEY, SVGAGI. The CDR3 has 15 amino acids. Losses at the gene ends were 6 bases for V and 1 base for J; bases not matched to a gene: 5.

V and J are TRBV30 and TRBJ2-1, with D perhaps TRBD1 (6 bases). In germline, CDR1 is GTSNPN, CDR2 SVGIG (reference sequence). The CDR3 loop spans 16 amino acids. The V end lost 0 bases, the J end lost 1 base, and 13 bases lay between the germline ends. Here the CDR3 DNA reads TGTGCCTGGAGTGTAAGCAGGGGATGGTCCTACAATGAGCAGTTCTTC. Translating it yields CAWSVSRGWSYNEQFF.

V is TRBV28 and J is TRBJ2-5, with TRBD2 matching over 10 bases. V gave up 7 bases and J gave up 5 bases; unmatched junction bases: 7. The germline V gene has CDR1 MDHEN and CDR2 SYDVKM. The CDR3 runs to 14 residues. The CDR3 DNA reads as TGTGCCAGCACCCCGGGACTAGCGAGGGAGACCCAGTACTTC. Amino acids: CASTPGLARETQYF. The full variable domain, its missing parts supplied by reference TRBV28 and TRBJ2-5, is DVKVTQSSRYLVKRTGEKVFLECVQDMDHENMFWYRQDPGLGLRLIYFSYDVKMKEKGDIPEGYSVSREKKERFSLILESASTNQTSMYLCASTPGLARETQYFGPGTRLLVL.

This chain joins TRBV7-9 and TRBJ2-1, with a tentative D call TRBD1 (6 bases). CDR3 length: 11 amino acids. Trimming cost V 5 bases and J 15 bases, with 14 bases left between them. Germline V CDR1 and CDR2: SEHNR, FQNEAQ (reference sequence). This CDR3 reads CASSQDSRPFF. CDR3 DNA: TGTGCCAGCAGCCAGGACAGCCGCCCGTTCTTC.

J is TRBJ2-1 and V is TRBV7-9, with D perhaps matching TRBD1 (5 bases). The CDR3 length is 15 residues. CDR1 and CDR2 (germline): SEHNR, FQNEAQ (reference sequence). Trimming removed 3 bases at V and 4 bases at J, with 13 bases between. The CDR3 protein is CASSFRGSPYNEQFF. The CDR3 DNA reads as TGTGCCAGCAGCTTTAGGGGCAGCCCATACAATGAGCAGTTCTTC.

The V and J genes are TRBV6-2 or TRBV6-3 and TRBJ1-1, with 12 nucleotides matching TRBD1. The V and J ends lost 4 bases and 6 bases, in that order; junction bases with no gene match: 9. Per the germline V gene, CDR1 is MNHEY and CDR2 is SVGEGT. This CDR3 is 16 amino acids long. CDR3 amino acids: CASSFGTGGVEAEAFF. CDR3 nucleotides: TGTGCCAGCAGTTTTGGGACAGGGGGCGTAGAGGCTGAAGCTTTCTTT.

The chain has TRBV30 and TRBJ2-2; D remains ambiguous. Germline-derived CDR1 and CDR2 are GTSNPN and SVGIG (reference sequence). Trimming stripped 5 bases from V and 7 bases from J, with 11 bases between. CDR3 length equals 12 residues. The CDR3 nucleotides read TGTGCCTGGGGCCCAACGGGCGGGGAGCTGTTTTTT. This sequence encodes CAWGPTGGELFF.

CDR3 DNA sequence: TGCGCCAGCAGCCACGGGGGGAGGGAGACCCAGTACTTC. Protein: CASSHGGRETQYF. The V gene is TRBV4-1, the J gene TRBJ2-5, with 7 bases lining up with TRBD2. The germline V gene encodes CDR1 MGHRA and CDR2 YSYEKL. This CDR3 spans 13 amino acids. J gave up 5 bases and V 3 bases, and 3 bases lay outside the gene matches.

The CDR3 region has the DNA TGCAGCGGCAATCAGGGGGCCGGAACTGAAGCTTTCTTT. Protein product: CSGNQGAGTEAFF. This rearrangement joins TRBV29-1 to TRBJ1-1, with 8 bases aligning to TRBD1. The CDR3 is 13 residues long. The V gene's germline CDR1 is SQVTM and CDR2 ANQGSEA. J was trimmed by 5 bases and V by 7 bases; bases with no gene match: 9.

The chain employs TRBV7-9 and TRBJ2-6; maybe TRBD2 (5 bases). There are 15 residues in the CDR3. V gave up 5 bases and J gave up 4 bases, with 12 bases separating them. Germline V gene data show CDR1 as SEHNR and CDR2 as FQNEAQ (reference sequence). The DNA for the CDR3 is TGTGCCAGCAGCCCCCGGGATTTAGGGGCCAACGTCCTGACTTTC. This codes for CASSPRDLGANVLTF. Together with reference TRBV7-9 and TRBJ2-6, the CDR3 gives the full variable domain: DTGVSQNPRHKITKRGQNVTFRCDPISEHNRLYWYRQTLGQGPEFLTYFQNEAQLEKSRLLSDRFSAERPKGSFSTLEIQRTEQGDSAMYLCASSPRDLGANVLTFGAGSRLTVL.

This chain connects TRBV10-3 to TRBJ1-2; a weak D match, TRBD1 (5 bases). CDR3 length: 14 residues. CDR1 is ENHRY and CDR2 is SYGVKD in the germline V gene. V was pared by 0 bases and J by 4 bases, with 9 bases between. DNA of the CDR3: TGTGCCATCAGTGAGTCGCAGGGAGGCTATGGCTACACCTTC. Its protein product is CAISESQGGYGYTF.

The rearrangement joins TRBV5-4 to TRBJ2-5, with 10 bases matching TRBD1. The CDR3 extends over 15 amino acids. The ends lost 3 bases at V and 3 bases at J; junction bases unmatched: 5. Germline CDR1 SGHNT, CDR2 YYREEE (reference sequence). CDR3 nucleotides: TGTGCCAGCAGCTCCGGGACAGGGGTGGAAGAGACCCAGTACTTC. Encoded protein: CASSSGTGVEETQYF.

CDR3 sequence: CASSLFRSYEQYF. The CDR3 region has the DNA TGTGCCAGCAGTTTATTCCGGTCCTACGAGCAGTACTTC. This chain links TRBV12-3 or TRBV12-4 with TRBJ2-7; D uncertain. The CDR3 contains 13 residues. Trimming pared 2 bases from V and 1 base from J, leaving 6 bases between.

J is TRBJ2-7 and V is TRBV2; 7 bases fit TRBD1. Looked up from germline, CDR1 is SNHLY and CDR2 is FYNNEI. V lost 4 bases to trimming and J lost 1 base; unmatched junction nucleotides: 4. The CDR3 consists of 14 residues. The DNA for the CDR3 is TGTGCCAGCAGTGCTGGGACAGCATCCTACGAGCAGTACTTC. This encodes CASSAGTASYEQYF.

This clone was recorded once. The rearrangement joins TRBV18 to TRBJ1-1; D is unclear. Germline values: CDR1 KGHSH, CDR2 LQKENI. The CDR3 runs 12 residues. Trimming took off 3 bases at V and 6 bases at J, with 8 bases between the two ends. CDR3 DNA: TGTGCCAGCTCACCCCTTGGGCCTGAAGCTTTCTTT. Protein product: CASSPLGPEAFF.

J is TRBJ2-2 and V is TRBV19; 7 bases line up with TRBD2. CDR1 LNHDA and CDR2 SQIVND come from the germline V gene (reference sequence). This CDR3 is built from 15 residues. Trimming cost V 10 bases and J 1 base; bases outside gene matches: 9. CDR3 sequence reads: CATKMGLLNTGELFF. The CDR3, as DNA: TGTGCCACCAAAATGGGACTATTGAACACCGGGGAGCTGTTTTTT.

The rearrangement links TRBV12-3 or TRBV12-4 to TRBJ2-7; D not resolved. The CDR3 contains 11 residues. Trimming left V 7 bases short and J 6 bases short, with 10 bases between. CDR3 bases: TGTGCCAGCACCGGCGGTCGCGAGCAGTACTTC. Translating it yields CASTGGREQYF.

Here the CDR3 reads CASQYRDREDQPQHF. CDR3 in DNA: TGTGCCAGCCAATACCGGGACAGGGAGGATCAGCCCCAGCATTTT. The rearrangement joins TRBV19 to TRBJ1-5, with 9 bases lining up with TRBD1. CDR3 length equals 15 residues. The V and J ends lost 9 bases and 5 bases, in that order; junction bases with no gene match: 11. Germline V gene sequence: CDR1 LNHDA, CDR2 SQIVND (reference sequence).